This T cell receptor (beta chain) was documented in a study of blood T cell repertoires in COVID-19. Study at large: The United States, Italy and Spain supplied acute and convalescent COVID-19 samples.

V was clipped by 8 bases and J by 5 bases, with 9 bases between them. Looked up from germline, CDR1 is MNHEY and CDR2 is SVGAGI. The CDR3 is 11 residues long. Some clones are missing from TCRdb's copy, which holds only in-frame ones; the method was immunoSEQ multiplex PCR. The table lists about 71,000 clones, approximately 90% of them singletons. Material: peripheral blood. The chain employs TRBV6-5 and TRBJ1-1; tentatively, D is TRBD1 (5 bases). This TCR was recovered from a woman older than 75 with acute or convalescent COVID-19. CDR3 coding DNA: TGTGCCAGCGGAGGGGTAACTGAAGCTTTCTTT. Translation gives CASGGVTEAFF.